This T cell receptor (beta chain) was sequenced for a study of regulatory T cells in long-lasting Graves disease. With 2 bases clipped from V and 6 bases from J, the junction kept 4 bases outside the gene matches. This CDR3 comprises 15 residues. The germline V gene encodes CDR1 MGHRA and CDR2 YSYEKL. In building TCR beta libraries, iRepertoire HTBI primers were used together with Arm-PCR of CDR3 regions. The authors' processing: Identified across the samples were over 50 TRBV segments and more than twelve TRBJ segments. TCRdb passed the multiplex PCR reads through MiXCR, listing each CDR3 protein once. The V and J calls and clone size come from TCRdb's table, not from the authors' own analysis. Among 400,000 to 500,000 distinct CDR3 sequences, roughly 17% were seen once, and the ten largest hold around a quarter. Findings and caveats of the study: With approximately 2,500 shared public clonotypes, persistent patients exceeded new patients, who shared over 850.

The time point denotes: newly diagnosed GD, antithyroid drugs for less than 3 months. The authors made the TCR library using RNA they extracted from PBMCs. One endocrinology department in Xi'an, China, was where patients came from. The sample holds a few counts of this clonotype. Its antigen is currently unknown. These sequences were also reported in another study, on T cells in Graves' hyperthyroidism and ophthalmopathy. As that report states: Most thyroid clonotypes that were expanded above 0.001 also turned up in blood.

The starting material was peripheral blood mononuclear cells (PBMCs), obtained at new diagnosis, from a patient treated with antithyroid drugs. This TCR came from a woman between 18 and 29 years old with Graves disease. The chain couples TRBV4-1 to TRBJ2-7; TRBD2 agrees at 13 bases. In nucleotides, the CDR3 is TGCGCCAGCAGCCAACCGACTAGCGGGAGGCCCGAGCAGTACTTC. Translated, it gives CASSQPTSGRPEQYF.